A single sample gave rise to the 19 T cell receptor beta chains below, sequenced in a study of human T cells and chemical hapten exposure. The sample's time point: healthy volunteer bleed at 2 weeks. The template was total RNA from unfractionated whole blood. TCRdb recomputed calls from the RACE reads with MiXCR, one row per CDR3 protein. The table lists about 50,000 distinct CDR3 sequences, 3.5% to 4.5% of them singletons. Sequencing was carried out using whole blood. The source of these receptors is a female donor in good health. Some clones in this sample may be carry-over from other donors' samples.

Ten or more counts support this clonotype. The rearrangement uses TRBV7-2 and TRBJ2-3; D gene ambiguous. Germline CDR1 and CDR2: SGHTA and FQGNSA. Trimming cost V 1 base and J 7 bases, with 6 bases left between them. This CDR3 is built from 12 residues. The CDR3 here is CASSLGVYTQYF. CDR3 nucleotide sequence: TGTGCCAGCAGCTTAGGCGTGTATACGCAGTATTTT.

In this sample, this clonotype turned up many times. The chain employs TRBV7-6 and TRBJ2-1; 8 positions agree with TRBD2. V lost 3 bases, J lost 10 bases, and 2 bases stayed unmatched. In germline, CDR1 is SGHVS, CDR2 FNYEAQ. The length of the CDR3 is 12 residues. The CDR3 DNA sequence: TGTGCCAGCAGCTTGGGCGGGGGGGAGCAGTTCTTC. It specifies CASSLGGGEQFF.

This clonotype was seen a handful of times. This chain links TRBV20-1 with TRBJ1-2; the match to TRBD1 covers 7 bases. From germline, CDR1 is DFQATT and CDR2 SNEGSKA (reference sequence). This CDR3 has 14 residues. Unmatched junction bases numbered 2, after V lost 0 bases and J lost 1 base. The CDR3 DNA follows: TGCAGTGCTAGAGAGGGACAGTTTAACTATGGCTACACCTTC. Amino acids: CSAREGQFNYGYTF.

This clonotype is medium-sized by share. This chain links TRBV7-2 with TRBJ1-1; 8 nucleotides match TRBD1. The length of the CDR3 is 16 residues. From germline, CDR1 is SGHTA and CDR2 FQGNSA. V lost 5 bases to trimming and J lost 5 bases; unmatched junction nucleotides: 13. CDR3 DNA: TGTGCCAGCAGCCCAGGACAGGGTTTGTTTGGGACTGAAGCTTTCTTT. Amino acids: CASSPGQGLFGTEAFF.

This clonotype was counted many times. The V call is TRBV2, the J call TRBJ2-5; D may match TRBD1 or TRBD2 (5 bases each). The CDR3 contains 13 residues. Germline CDR1 and CDR2: SNHLY and FYNNEI. V was pared by 8 bases and J by 5 bases, with 15 bases between. The CDR3, as DNA: TGTGCCAGCGGGACGGGACGGGGCGAGACCCAGTACTTC. Amino acid sequence: CASGTGRGETQYF. Combining the CDR3 with reference TRBV2 and TRBJ2-5 gives the whole variable domain EPEVTQTPSHQVTQMGQEVILRCVPISNHLYFYWYRQILGQKVEFLVSFYNNEISEKSEIFDDQFSVERPDGSNFTLKIRSTKLEDSAMYFCASGTGRGETQYFGPGTRLLVL.

This clonotype has a handful of counts. The chain links TRBV19 to TRBJ2-3; tentatively, D is TRBD2 (5 bases). Germline V lookup: CDR1 LNHDA, CDR2 SQIVND (reference sequence). This CDR3 spans 14 amino acids. V was cut by 7 bases and J by 4 bases, with 15 bases left in between. The CDR3 region is CASTVGVLADTQYF. CDR3 sequence (DNA): TGTGCCAGTACCGTCGGGGTGTTAGCAGATACGCAGTATTTT.

This clonotype has only a few counts. This chain links TRBV7-9 with TRBJ1-3; D is unresolved. Germline V gene sequence: CDR1 SEHNR, CDR2 FQNEAQ (reference sequence). The V gene lost 1 base and the J gene lost 4 bases, with 11 bases spanning the gap. This CDR3 contains 15 residues. The DNA for the CDR3 is TGTGCCAGCAGCTTAGTTTCGGTCGGCGGAAACACCATATATTTT. Translated, it gives CASSLVSVGGNTIYF.

This clonotype was observed at least ten times. The V gene is TRBV7-2, the J gene TRBJ2-3; D remains unclear. V lost 6 bases and J 9 bases, leaving 13 bases between the germline ends. Germline CDR1 reads SGHTA; CDR2 reads FQGNSA. CDR3 length: 12 amino acids. The CDR3 here is CASSLWAQTQYF. CDR3 coding DNA: TGTGCCAGCAGTTTATGGGCGCAGACGCAGTATTTT.

In regard to this clonotype: Being one base from a much bigger clone, this may be a read error. The chain couples TRBV6-2 or TRBV6-3 to TRBJ1-1; no definite D call. Germline V gene sequence: CDR1 MNHEY, CDR2 SVGEGT. CDR3 length: 13 amino acids. The CDR3 loop reads CASSQGMVTEALF. The DNA for the CDR3 is TGTGCCAGCAGTCAAGGGATGGTGACTGAAGCTTTATTT.

On this clonotype: One base away lies a much larger clone, so this may be a sequencing read error. The gene calls are TRBV3-1 and TRBJ2-1; 8 bases are a match to TRBD2. There are 13 residues in the CDR3. Germline CDR1 LGHDT, CDR2 YNNKEL (reference sequence). The CDR3 reads CATNPREGNEQSF. The CDR3 DNA follows: TGTGCCACTAATCCTCGGGAGGGTAATGAGCAGTCCTTC.

This sequence joins TRBV6-5 and TRBJ2-7; 9 nucleotides agree with TRBD1. Trimming at V came to 2 bases and at J to 4 bases, leaving 3 bases not matched to a gene. This CDR3 is built from 14 residues. Germline-derived CDR1 and CDR2 are MNHEY and SVGAGI. The CDR3 nucleotides read TGTGCCAGCAGTTACGGGGACAGGGTTTACGAGCAGTACTTC. Its translation is CASSYGDRVYEQYF.

The DNA for the CDR3 is TGCAGCGTGCCCATTTCGGGGAGCCACAATGAGCAGTTCTTC. Translating it yields CSVPISGSHNEQFF. V usage is TRBV29-1 and J usage is TRBJ2-1, with D perhaps TRBD2 (5 bases). The V gene's germline CDR1 is SQVTM and CDR2 ANQGSEA. CDR3 length equals 14 residues. Trimming took 6 bases from V and 5 from J, leaving 17 bases between them.

Many counts were recorded for this clonotype. This chain uses TRBV12-3 or TRBV12-4 with TRBJ2-1, with 7 bases aligning to TRBD1. This CDR3 has 16 residues. The J segment lost 5 bases and the V segment lost 3 bases, leaving 10 bases of the junction unmatched. The CDR3 DNA is TGTGCCAGCAGTTTTCGCCCAGGGACAGAGAACAATGAGCAGTTCTTC. Residues: CASSFRPGTENNEQFF.

About this clonotype: This may be a read error, as it is one base from a much larger clone. V and J are TRBV12-3 or TRBV12-4 and TRBJ2-1; TRBD2 matches 11 bases. This CDR3 is built from 20 residues. The V segment lost 3 bases and the J segment 0 bases; nucleotides outside the gene matches: 13. The CDR3 bases are TGTGCCAGCAGTTTTGACCTGACTAGCGGGGACCGAGACTCCTACAATGAGCAGTTCTTC. This translates into CASSFDLTSGDRDSYNEQFF.

This clonotype was seen ten or more times. This chain connects TRBV18 to TRBJ1-1; D possibly corresponds to TRBD1 (5 bases). V was clipped by 5 bases and J by 6 bases, with 13 bases between them. Germline CDR1 is KGHSH and CDR2 is LQKENI. The CDR3 length is 13 residues. CDR3 sequence: CASSSSEGSEAFF. In DNA form, the CDR3 reads TGTGCCAGCTCATCCTCGGAGGGGTCTGAAGCTTTCTTT. Looking up the rest from reference TRBV18 and TRBJ1-1 gives the full variable domain: NAGVMQNPRHLVRRRGQEARLRCSPMKGHSHVYWYRQLPEEGLKFMVYLQKENIIDESGMPKERFSAEFPKEGPSILRIQQVVRGDSAAYFCASSSSEGSEAFFGQGTRLTVV.

This clonotype was seen many times. The chain recombines TRBV6-4 with TRBJ2-3, with 8 bases fitting TRBD2. After removal of 2 bases from V and 4 bases from J, the junction contained 5 bases not matched to a gene. The CDR3 spans 15 residues. Germline CDR1 reads MRHNA; CDR2 reads SNTAGT. CDR3 amino acids: CASSDRGGLPDTQYF. DNA of the CDR3: TGTGCCAGCAGTGACCGGGGGGGCCTGCCAGATACGCAGTATTTT.

At least ten counts were recorded for this clonotype. The chain is built from TRBV6-2 or TRBV6-3 and TRBJ2-7; D gene ambiguous. CDR1 and CDR2 (germline): MNHEY, SVGEGT. The CDR3 contains 14 residues. V was trimmed by 2 bases and J by 1 base, leaving 9 bases between them. CDR3 sequence: CASSYVDGSYEQYF. As DNA, the CDR3 is TGTGCCAGCAGTTACGTGGACGGATCCTACGAGCAGTACTTC.

Many counts were recorded for this clonotype. The V call is TRBV12-3 or TRBV12-4, the J call TRBJ2-1, with D possibly being TRBD1 (6 bases). This CDR3 region has 13 residues. With 5 bases removed from V and 5 bases from J, the gap between germline ends came to 10 bases. Here the CDR3 reads CASSRTENNEQFF. DNA of the CDR3: TGTGCCAGCAGTCGGACAGAGAACAATGAGCAGTTCTTC.

This clonotype was observed at least ten times. The chain recombines TRBV12-3 or TRBV12-4 with TRBJ1-4, with 7 positions matching TRBD1. Germline trimming cut 6 bases from V and 2 bases from J; bases unmatched to any gene: 6. The CDR3 length is 15 residues. The CDR3 DNA sequence: TGTGCCAGCAGGCTAACAGGGGCGACTAATGAAAAACTGTTTTTT. Protein product: CASRLTGATNEKLFF.